The entry that follows covers one T cell receptor (beta chain) sequence. Its antigen is not identified. Noted time point: week 3, after first cycle of checkpoint inhibitor. The data originate from a study of blood T cell dynamics during melanoma immunotherapy. Study-level information: Metastatic melanoma patients received first-line pembrolizumab or nivolumab plus ipilimumab. Study results and limitations: The study could not tell melanoma-specific clones from general immune activation. Unlike progressors, later disease-control patients had W3 repertoires gaining clonality or diversity.

DNA loading was fixed at 350 ng for all bulk PBMC samples. The repertoire was sequenced with immunoSEQ multiplex PCR; TCRdb's copy has only in-frame clones and lacks some. The sample yields fewer than 7,500 clones, 84% seen once. This CDR3 spans 14 amino acids. V was clipped by 4 bases and J by 5 bases, with 17 bases between them. Germline assignment: CDR1 SQVTM and CDR2 ANQGSEA. The clonotype originates from a human donor with melanoma. The chain combines TRBV29-1 with TRBJ1-1, with a tentative D call TRBD1 (5 bases). The sequenced sample was blood, obtained from a patient treated with checkpoint blockade. Here the CDR3 reads CSVGLGTSVTEAFF. CDR3 nucleotides: TGCAGCGTTGGGCTCGGGACTTCGGTAACTGAAGCTTTCTTT. The full variable domain, with the rest looked up from reference TRBV29-1 and TRBJ1-1, is SAVISQKPSRDICQRGTSLTIQCQVDSQVTMMFWYRQQPGQSLTLIATANQGSEATYESGFVIDKFPISRPNLTFSTLTVSNMSPEDSSIYLCSVGLGTSVTEAFFGQGTRLTVV.